Sequencing of this T cell receptor (beta chain) was carried out in a study of T cell responses to AZD1222 COVID-19 vaccine. TCRdb's copy holds only in-frame clones and misses some; the assay was immunoSEQ multiplex PCR. The sample includes 100,000 or so clones, roughly 89% of them seen just once. For this clone: What it binds is unknown.

Study-wide findings and caveats: Close to half of spike-specific TCRs reportedly recognize unmutated variant regions. Spike-specific TCR breadth and depth went up after people got two AZD1222 doses. Possibly, clonal diversity was underestimated; donors were largely white British and included more females. Repertoire sampling occurred only after the peak T cell response.

The sequences come from peripheral blood, collected on day 0 of AZD1222 vaccination. The clonotype was recovered from an adult in good health.

CDR3 coding DNA: TGTGCCAGCAGTTTAATCGGCGCAAATCAGCCCCAGCATTTT. Translation: CASSLIGANQPQHF. The chain has TRBV27 and TRBJ1-5, with D unresolved. The CDR3 spans 14 residues. V shed 2 bases and J shed 4 bases, with 9 bases lying between them. The germline CDR1 and CDR2 sequences are MNHEY and SMNVEV (reference sequence).